A single sample is the source of the 8 T cell receptor beta chains below, sequenced in a study of blood T cell repertoires in COVID-19. Profiled with immunoSEQ multiplex PCR; TCRdb holds only in-frame clones, not every one. The data hold 300,000 to 350,000 clones, with about 90% observed a single time. The sequencing sample was made of PBMCs or T cells enriched from blood (not recorded which). These receptors were taken from a woman under 40 who had recovered from COVID-19.

This chain joins TRBV24-1 and TRBJ2-3; possible D gene TRBD2, 6 bases. This CDR3 spans 16 amino acids. Germline values: CDR1 KGHDR, CDR2 SFDVKD. V lost 5 bases to trimming and J lost 6 bases, with 20 bases between them. CDR3 region: CATSAPGGRGSDTQYF. The CDR3, as DNA: TGTGCCACCAGTGCCCCCGGCGGGCGGGGTTCGGATACGCAGTATTTT.

For the CDR3, the DNA is TGTGCCAGCAGCTTAACTCCAGGGCAGCCCCTCCACTTT. Translation: CASSLTPGQPLHF. This chain uses TRBV7-2 with TRBJ1-6; perhaps TRBD1 as D (5 bases). Germline CDR1 is SGHTA and CDR2 is FQGNSA. This CDR3 spans 13 amino acids. The V and J ends lost 2 bases and 13 bases respectively, with 12 bases between them.

This chain joins TRBV7-9 and TRBJ2-1; 10 nucleotides agree with TRBD1. The CDR3 contains 15 residues. Germline values: CDR1 SEHNR, CDR2 FQNEAQ (reference sequence). Trimming at V came to 5 bases and at J to 8 bases, leaving 9 bases not matched to a gene. The DNA for the CDR3 is TGTGCCAGCAGCAAGGGACAGGGGACGTTGGATGAGCAGTTCTTC. It translates to CASSKGQGTLDEQFF. The entire variable domain, with the rest obtained from reference TRBV7-9 and TRBJ2-1, is as follows: DTGVSQNPRHKITKRGQNVTFRCDPISEHNRLYWYRQTLGQGPEFLTYFQNEAQLEKSRLLSDRFSAERPKGSFSTLEIQRTEQGDSAMYLCASSKGQGTLDEQFFGPGTRLTVL.

This chain joins TRBV6-6 and TRBJ1-6; TRBD1 agrees at 9 bases. Germline CDR1 is MNHNY and CDR2 is SVGAGI (reference sequence). Trimming cost V 6 bases and J 10 bases; bases outside gene matches: 10. This CDR3 has 15 residues. Here the CDR3 DNA reads TGTGCCAGCAGCCATGGGACAGGGAGGGAGTCACCCCTCCACTTT. It translates to CASSHGTGRESPLHF.

The chain carries TRBV6-5 and TRBJ2-3; 7 bases map to TRBD2. With 7 bases clipped from V and 3 bases from J, the junction kept 4 bases outside the gene matches. The germline gives CDR1 MNHEY, CDR2 SVGAGI. The CDR3 is 13 residues long. The CDR3 DNA reads TGTGCCAGCACGCCAGCGGGGACAGATACGCAGTATTTT. Translation gives CASTPAGTDTQYF.

J is TRBJ1-1 and V is TRBV13; TRBD1 matches at 7 bases. Germline V gives CDR1 PRHDT, CDR2 FYEKMQ (reference sequence). The trim removed 5 bases at V and 10 bases at J, leaving 13 bases unmatched. This CDR3 has 14 residues. The CDR3 region has the DNA TGTGCCAGCAGCCCACGTCGTAGGGGGCTCGGAGCTTTCTTT. Its protein is CASSPRRRGLGAFF.

This rearrangement joins TRBV19 to TRBJ2-7; 7 positions match TRBD2. The CDR3 contains 11 residues. The V gene end was trimmed by 3 bases and the J gene end by 7 bases; junction bases not matched to a gene: 0. CDR1 and CDR2 (germline): LNHDA, SQIVND (reference sequence). CDR3 protein: CASSIGGEQYF. In DNA form, the CDR3 reads TGTGCCAGTAGTATCGGGGGGGAGCAGTACTTC.

The chain is built from TRBV2 and TRBJ1-2; 12 nucleotides agree with TRBD1. Trimming cost V 6 bases and J 4 bases; bases outside gene matches: 3. The CDR3 totals 14 residues. The germline gives CDR1 SNHLY, CDR2 FYNNEI. The DNA for the CDR3 is TGTGCCAGCAGAGGGACAGGGGGCGCCTATGGCTACACCTTC. The encoded protein is CASRGTGGAYGYTF.